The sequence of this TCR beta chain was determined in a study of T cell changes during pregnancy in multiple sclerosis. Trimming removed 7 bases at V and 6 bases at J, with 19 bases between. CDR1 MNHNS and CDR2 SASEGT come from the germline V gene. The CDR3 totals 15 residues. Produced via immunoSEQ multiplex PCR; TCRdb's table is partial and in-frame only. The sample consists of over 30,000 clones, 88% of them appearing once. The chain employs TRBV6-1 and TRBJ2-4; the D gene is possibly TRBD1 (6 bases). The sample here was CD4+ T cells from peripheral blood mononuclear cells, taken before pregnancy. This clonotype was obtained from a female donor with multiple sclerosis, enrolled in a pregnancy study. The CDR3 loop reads CASTLSYRVGNIQYF. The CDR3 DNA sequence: TGTGCCAGCACCCTAAGTTACAGGGTTGGAAACATTCAGTACTTC.